The 4 T cell receptor beta chains given below trace back to one sample, sequenced in a study of cytotoxic CD8 clonotypes in ibrutinib-treated CLL. Profiled with immunoSEQ multiplex PCR; TCRdb holds only in-frame clones, not every one. The sample includes around 300,000 clones, approximately 80% of them seen just once. The sequencing here drew on PBMCs, taken before ibrutinib treatment. These receptors all stem from a human donor with chronic lymphocytic leukemia.

The J gene is TRBJ2-7, the V gene TRBV4-3; the match to TRBD1 covers 11 bases. This CDR3 contains 16 residues. The junction had 8 bases not matched to a gene; V was cut back by 2 bases and J by 5 bases. Germline CDR1 is LGHNA and CDR2 is YSLEER. The CDR3 bases are TGCGCCAGCAGCCAAAGCGCGGACAGGGGGCGGGACGAGCAGTACTTC. This encodes CASSQSADRGRDEQYF.

The V and J genes are TRBV27 and TRBJ1-1; D is ambiguous. Germline V lookup: CDR1 MNHEY, CDR2 SMNVEV (reference sequence). The CDR3 has 15 residues. V lost 5 bases to trimming and J lost 1 base, with 14 bases between them. The CDR3 DNA is TGTGCCAGCAGTCCCAGCGGGTGGAGGAACACTGAAGCTTTCTTT. It yields the protein CASSPSGWRNTEAFF.

This clone has a single count. This chain links TRBV18 with TRBJ2-2, with TRBD1 identical over 9 bases. Germline CDR1 and CDR2: KGHSH and LQKENI. V lost 5 bases and J lost 6; bases outside the gene matches: 10. The CDR3 covers 16 residues. Here the CDR3 DNA reads TGTGCCAGCTCATTACGGGACAGGGTATCTGCCGGGGAGCTGTTTTTT. This translates into CASSLRDRVSAGELFF.

This sequence joins TRBV2 and TRBJ2-7; 11 bases fit TRBD2. The V gene's germline CDR1 is SNHLY and CDR2 FYNNEI. The CDR3 runs 15 residues. The V and J ends lost 6 bases and 3 bases, in that order; junction bases with no gene match: 7. The CDR3 DNA reads as TGTGCCAGCAGGCGGGGACTAGCGGAGTACTACGAGCAGTACTTC. Protein: CASRRGLAEYYEQYF.